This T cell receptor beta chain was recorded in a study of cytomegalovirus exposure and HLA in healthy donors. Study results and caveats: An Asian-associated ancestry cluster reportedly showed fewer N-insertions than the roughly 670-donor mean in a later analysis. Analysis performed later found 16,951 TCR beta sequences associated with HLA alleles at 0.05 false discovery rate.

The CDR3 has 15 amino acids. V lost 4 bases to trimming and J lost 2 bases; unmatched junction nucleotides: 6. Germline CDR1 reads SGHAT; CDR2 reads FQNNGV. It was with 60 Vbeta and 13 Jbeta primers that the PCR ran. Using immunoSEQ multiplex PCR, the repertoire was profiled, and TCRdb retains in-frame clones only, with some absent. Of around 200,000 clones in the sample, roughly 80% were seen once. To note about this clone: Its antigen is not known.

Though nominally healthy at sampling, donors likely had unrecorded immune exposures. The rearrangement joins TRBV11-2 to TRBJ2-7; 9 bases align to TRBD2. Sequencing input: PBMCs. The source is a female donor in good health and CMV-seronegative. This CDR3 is CASSWGLAGPYEQYF. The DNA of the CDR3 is TGTGCCAGCAGCTGGGGACTAGCTGGCCCCTACGAGCAGTACTTC. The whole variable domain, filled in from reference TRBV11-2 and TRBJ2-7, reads EAGVAQSPRYKIIEKRQSVAFWCNPISGHATLYWYQQILGQGPKLLIQFQNNGVVDDSQLPKDRFSAERLKGVDSTLKIQPAKLEDSAVYLCASSWGLAGPYEQYFGPGTRLTVT.